The 8 T cell receptor beta chains given below trace back to one sample, sequenced in a study of T cells in Graves' hyperthyroidism and ophthalmopathy. Template material for amplifying TCR beta CDR3 regions consisted of RNA transcripts. The study used the HTBI primer set for a first-round RT-PCR of the TCR CDR3. MiXCR was run by TCRdb on the multiplex PCR reads, yielding one entry per CDR3 protein. Of hundreds of thousands of distinct CDR3 sequences listed, roughly 17% are singletons. The material sequenced was blood. These receptors were taken from a woman aged 18-29 years with Graves' ophthalmopathy.

This clonotype came up many times. V is TRBV7-9 and J is TRBJ2-3, with D maybe TRBD1 (6 bases). The V gene's germline CDR1 is SEHNR and CDR2 FQNEAQ (reference sequence). The CDR3 covers 15 residues. V lost 3 bases and J lost 2, with 12 bases in between. In DNA form, the CDR3 reads TGTGCCAGCAGCTTTTGGACAGCGATCACAGATACGCAGTATTTT. Translation gives CASSFWTAITDTQYF.

This chain links TRBV7-8 with TRBJ2-1; D gene uncertain. The V and J ends lost 8 bases and 5 bases respectively, with 19 bases between them. There are 15 residues in the CDR3. Germline V gene lookup returns CDR1 SGHVS and CDR2 FQNEAQ. Here the CDR3 reads CASYQTYEVDNEQFF. CDR3 bases: TGTGCCAGCTATCAAACCTACGAGGTCGACAATGAGCAGTTCTTC.

The chain carries TRBV2 and TRBJ2-7; TRBD2 matches at 11 bases. The CDR3 totals 16 residues. Germline values: CDR1 SNHLY, CDR2 FYNNEI. J gave up 4 bases and V 2 bases, and 7 bases lay outside the gene matches. The CDR3 region has the DNA TGTGCCAGCAGTGAAAACACTAGCGGGGGCCCTTACGAGCAGTACTTC. Translation: CASSENTSGGPYEQYF.

This clonotype was picked up many times. The chain combines TRBV29-1 with TRBJ1-2, with a tentative D call TRBD1 (5 bases). The V end was cut by 4 bases, the J end by 0 bases, with 9 bases between. CDR3 length: 13 residues. Germline values: CDR1 SQVTM, CDR2 ANQGSEA. CDR3 coding DNA: TGCAGCGTTGGGGACGGGTCTAACTATGGCTACACCTTC. Its protein product is CSVGDGSNYGYTF.

This clonotype was detected many times. The chain combines TRBV28 with TRBJ1-1; D uncertain. Germline V gene data show CDR1 as MDHEN and CDR2 as SYDVKM. The CDR3 totals 13 residues. V was clipped by 4 bases and J by 4 bases, with 10 bases between them. The CDR3 bases are TGTGCCAGCAGTTCCTCGAGTACCACTGAAGCTTTCTTT. Protein product: CASSSSSTTEAFF.

This clonotype was picked up many times. The chain recombines TRBV28 with TRBJ1-1, with D tentatively TRBD1 (6 bases). The CDR3 is 19 residues long. Germline V CDR1 and CDR2: MDHEN, SYDVKM. Trimming cost V 2 bases and J 4 bases, with 26 bases left between them. The chain's CDR3 is CASSLRGVGHRVEGTEAFF. In DNA, the CDR3 is TGTGCCAGCAGTTTAAGAGGGGTGGGGCACAGGGTTGAGGGCACTGAAGCTTTCTTT.

Note on this clonotype: A much more abundant neighbour one base away suggests this may be a read error. V is TRBV12-3 or TRBV12-4 and J is TRBJ2-4, with D unclear. Between the trimmed V and J ends, which lost 8 bases and 0 bases, there was a span of 5 bases. CDR3 size: 12 residues. CDR3 protein: CASRLAKNIQYF. The CDR3 nucleotides are TGTGCCAGCCGCCTAGCCAAAAACATTCAGTACTTC.

This clonotype was recorded at least ten times. One end of the junction fails to match germline, which may point to a read error. The chain links TRBV11-2 to TRBJ2-2; D is unresolved. The CDR3 spans 13 residues. Germline V gene data show CDR1 as SGHAT and CDR2 as FQNNGV. The CDR3 spells CASRLGNTGELFF. The CDR3 DNA follows: TGTGCCAGCAGATTAGGAAACACCGGGGAGCTGTTTTTT. The whole variable domain, filled in from reference TRBV11-2 and TRBJ2-2, reads EAGVAQSPRYKIIEKRQSVAFWCNPISGHATLYWYQQILGQGPKLLIQFQNNGVVDDSQLPKDRFSAERLKGVDSTLKIQPAKLEDSAVYLCASRLGNTGELFFGEGSRLTVL.